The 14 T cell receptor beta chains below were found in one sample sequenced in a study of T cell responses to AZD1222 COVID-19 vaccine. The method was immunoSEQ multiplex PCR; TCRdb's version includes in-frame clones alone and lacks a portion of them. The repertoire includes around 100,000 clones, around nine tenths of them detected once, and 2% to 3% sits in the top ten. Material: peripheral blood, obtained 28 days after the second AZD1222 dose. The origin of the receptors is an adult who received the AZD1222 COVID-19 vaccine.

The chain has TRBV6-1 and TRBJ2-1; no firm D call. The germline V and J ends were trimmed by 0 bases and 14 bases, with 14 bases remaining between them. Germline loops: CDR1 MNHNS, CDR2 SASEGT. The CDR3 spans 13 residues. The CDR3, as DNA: TGTGCCAGCAGTGAAGCGCTATCCTACGTGGAGTTCTTC. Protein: CASSEALSYVEFF.

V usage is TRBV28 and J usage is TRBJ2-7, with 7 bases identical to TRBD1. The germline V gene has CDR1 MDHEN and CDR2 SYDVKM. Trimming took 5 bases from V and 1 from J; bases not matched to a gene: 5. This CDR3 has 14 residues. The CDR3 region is CASSLTGESYEQYF. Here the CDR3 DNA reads TGTGCCAGCAGTCTCACAGGGGAGTCCTACGAGCAGTACTTC.

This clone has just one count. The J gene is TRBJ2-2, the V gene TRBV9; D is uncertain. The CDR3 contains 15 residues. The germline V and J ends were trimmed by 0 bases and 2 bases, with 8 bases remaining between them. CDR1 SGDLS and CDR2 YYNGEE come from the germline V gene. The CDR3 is CASSVAGANTGELFF. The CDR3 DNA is TGTGCCAGCAGCGTAGCGGGTGCTAACACCGGGGAGCTGTTTTTT.

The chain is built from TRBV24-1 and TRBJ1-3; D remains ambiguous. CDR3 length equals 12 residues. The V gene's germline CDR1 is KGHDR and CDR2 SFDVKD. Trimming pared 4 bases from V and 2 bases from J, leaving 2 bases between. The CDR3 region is CATSDAGNTIYF. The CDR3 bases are TGTGCCACCAGTGACGCTGGAAACACCATATATTTT.

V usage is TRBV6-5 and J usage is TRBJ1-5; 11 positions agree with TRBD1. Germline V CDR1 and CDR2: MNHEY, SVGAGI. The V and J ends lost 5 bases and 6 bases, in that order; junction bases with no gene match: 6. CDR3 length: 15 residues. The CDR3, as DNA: TGTGCCAGCAGTCCTCGGGACAGGGGGGCTCAGCCCCAGCATTTT. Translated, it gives CASSPRDRGAQPQHF.

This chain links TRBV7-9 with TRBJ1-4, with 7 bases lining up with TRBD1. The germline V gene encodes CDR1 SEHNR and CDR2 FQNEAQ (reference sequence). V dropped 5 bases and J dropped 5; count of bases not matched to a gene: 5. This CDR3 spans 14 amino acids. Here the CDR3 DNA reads TGTGCCAGCAGCGACGGGACAGAGAATGAAAAACTGTTTTTT. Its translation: CASSDGTENEKLFF. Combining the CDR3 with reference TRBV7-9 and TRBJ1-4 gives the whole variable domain DTGVSQNPRHKITKRGQNVTFRCDPISEHNRLYWYRQTLGQGPEFLTYFQNEAQLEKSRLLSDRFSAERPKGSFSTLEIQRTEQGDSAMYLCASSDGTENEKLFFGSGTQLSVL.

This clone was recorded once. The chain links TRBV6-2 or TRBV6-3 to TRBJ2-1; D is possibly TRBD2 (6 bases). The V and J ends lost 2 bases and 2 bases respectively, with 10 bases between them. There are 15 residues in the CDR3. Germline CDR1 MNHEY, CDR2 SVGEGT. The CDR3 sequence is CASSYRRGPYNEQFF. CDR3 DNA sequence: TGTGCCAGCAGTTACAGGCGGGGTCCCTACAATGAGCAGTTCTTC.

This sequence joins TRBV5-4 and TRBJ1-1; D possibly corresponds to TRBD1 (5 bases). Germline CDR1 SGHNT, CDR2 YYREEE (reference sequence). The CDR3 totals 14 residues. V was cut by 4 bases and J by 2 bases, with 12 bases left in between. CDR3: CASSATVSNTEAFF. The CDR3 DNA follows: TGTGCCAGCAGCGCGACAGTTTCTAACACTGAAGCTTTCTTT.

CDR3 sequence (DNA): TGTGCCAGCAGCTTCCCAGGAGAATCTAACTATGGCTACACCTTC. Its protein product is CASSFPGESNYGYTF. The gene calls are TRBV7-8 and TRBJ1-2; no clear D. This CDR3 is built from 15 residues. V dropped 3 bases and J dropped 0 bases, with 11 bases sitting between them. CDR1 is SGHVS and CDR2 is FQNEAQ in the germline V gene.

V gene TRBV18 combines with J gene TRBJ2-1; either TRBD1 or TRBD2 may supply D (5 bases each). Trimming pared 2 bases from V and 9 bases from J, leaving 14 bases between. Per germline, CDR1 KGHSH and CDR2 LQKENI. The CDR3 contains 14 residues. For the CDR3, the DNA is TGTGCCAGCTCACCAGGTGCTAGCCAGGGTGAGCAGTTCTTC. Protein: CASSPGASQGEQFF.

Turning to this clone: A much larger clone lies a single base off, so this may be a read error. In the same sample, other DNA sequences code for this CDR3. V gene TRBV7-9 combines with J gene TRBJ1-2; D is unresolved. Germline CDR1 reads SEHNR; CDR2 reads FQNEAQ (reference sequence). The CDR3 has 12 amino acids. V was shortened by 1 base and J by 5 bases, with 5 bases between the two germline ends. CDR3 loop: CASSLVGYGYTF. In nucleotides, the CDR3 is TGTGCCAGCAGCTTAGTCGGGTATGGCTACACCTTC.

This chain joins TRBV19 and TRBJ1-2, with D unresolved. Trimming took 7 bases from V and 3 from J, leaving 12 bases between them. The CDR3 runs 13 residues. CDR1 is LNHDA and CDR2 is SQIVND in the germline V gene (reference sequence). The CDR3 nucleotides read TGTGCCAGTAAATCTCAGGAGGACTATGGCTACACCTTC. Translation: CASKSQEDYGYTF.

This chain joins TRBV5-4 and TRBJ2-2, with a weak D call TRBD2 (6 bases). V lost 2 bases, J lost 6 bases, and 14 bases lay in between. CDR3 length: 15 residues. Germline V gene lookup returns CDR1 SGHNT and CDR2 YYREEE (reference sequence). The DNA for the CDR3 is TGTGCCAGCAGCTTTTTATCGGGAGAGGCCGGGGAGCTGTTTTTT. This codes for CASSFLSGEAGELFF.

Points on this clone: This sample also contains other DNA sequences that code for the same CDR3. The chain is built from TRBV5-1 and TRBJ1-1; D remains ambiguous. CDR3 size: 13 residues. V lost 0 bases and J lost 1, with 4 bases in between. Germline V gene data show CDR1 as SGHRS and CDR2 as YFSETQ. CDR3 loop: CASSLAGNTEAFF. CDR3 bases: TGCGCCAGCAGCTTGGCCGGGAACACTGAAGCTTTCTTT.